These 15 T cell receptor beta chains share one sample of origin, sequenced in a study of CD8 T cells in ankylosing spondylitis. TCRdb reprocessed the 5' RACE reads with MiXCR, giving one entry per CDR3 protein. This sample has around 300,000 distinct CDR3 sequences; under 25% occur once, and the top ten carry under 4%. Sequencing used blood, either unsorted or a sorted T cell fraction (not recorded which). The receptors were sampled from a female donor with ankylosing spondylitis or in good health (not recorded which).

The chain couples TRBV20-1 to TRBJ1-3; no reliable D call. Germline lookup yields CDR1 DFQATT and CDR2 SNEGSKA (reference sequence). V lost 2 bases to trimming and J lost 1 base, with 6 bases between them. This CDR3 is built from 13 residues. The CDR3 sequence is CSARRSSGNTIYF. DNA for the CDR3: TGCAGTGCTAGACGGTCTTCTGGAAACACCATATATTTT.

This clonotype was seen a handful of times. V gene TRBV3-1 combines with J gene TRBJ1-4; D may be TRBD1 (5 bases). The CDR3 totals 15 residues. V lost 4 bases and J 8 bases, leaving 17 bases between the germline ends. The germline V gene encodes CDR1 LGHDT and CDR2 YNNKEL (reference sequence). The CDR3 DNA is TGTGCCAGCAGCCCCGGCGGGGGTCTAGGAGAAAAACTGTTTTTT. Translated: CASSPGGGLGEKLFF. The full variable domain, its missing parts supplied by reference TRBV3-1 and TRBJ1-4, is DTAVSQTPKYLVTQMGNDKSIKCEQNLGHDTMYWYKQDSKKFLKIMFSYNNKELIINETVPNRFSPKSPDKAHLNLHINSLELGDSAVYFCASSPGGGLGEKLFFGSGTQLSVL.

This rearrangement joins TRBV10-3 to TRBJ2-1, with TRBD2 matching over 14 bases. J gave up 4 bases and V 6 bases, and 2 bases lay outside the gene matches. The V gene's germline CDR1 is ENHRY and CDR2 SYGVKD. The CDR3 has 15 amino acids. In DNA form, the CDR3 reads TGTGCCATCAGAAGGACTAGCGGGGGGTACAATGAGCAGTTCTTC. Translating gives CAIRRTSGGYNEQFF.

This clonotype showed up just a few times. The chain links TRBV7-9 to TRBJ2-1; D is uncertain. The CDR3 has 14 residues. The V gene lost 1 base and the J gene lost 8 bases, with 12 bases spanning the gap. The germline V gene encodes CDR1 SEHNR and CDR2 FQNEAQ (reference sequence). Here the CDR3 DNA reads TGTGCCAGCAGCTTAGTGACTCGCGGACATGAGCAGTTCTTC. This codes for CASSLVTRGHEQFF.

This clonotype was detected many times. The V and J genes are TRBV7-3 and TRBJ1-6; tentatively, D is TRBD1 (5 bases). This CDR3 is built from 13 residues. From germline, CDR1 is SGHTA and CDR2 FQGTGA. Trimming cost V 2 bases and J 7 bases, with 6 bases left between them. The CDR3, as DNA: TGTGCCAGCAGCTTAGGGGGGAATTCACCCCTCCACTTT. Translating it yields CASSLGGNSPLHF.

The chain carries TRBV20-1 and TRBJ2-1; D not certain. CDR3 length equals 10 residues. CDR1 is DFQATT, CDR2 SNEGSKA, per germline (reference sequence). The V and J ends lost 2 bases and 13 bases respectively, with 9 bases between them. This CDR3 is CSARSTVQFF. The CDR3 coding sequence is TGCAGTGCTAGAAGTACAGTCCAGTTCTTC.

The chain employs TRBV28 and TRBJ1-5; D remains ambiguous. Per the germline V gene, CDR1 is MDHEN and CDR2 is SYDVKM. The CDR3 runs 14 residues. With 0 bases removed from V and 7 bases from J, the gap between germline ends came to 10 bases. CDR3 protein: CASSLWGNDQPQHF. CDR3 DNA sequence: TGTGCCAGCAGTTTATGGGGTAACGACCAGCCCCAGCATTTT.

The gene calls are TRBV9 and TRBJ2-3; perhaps TRBD1 as D (6 bases). The CDR3 covers 15 residues. Germline V lookup: CDR1 SGDLS, CDR2 YYNGEE. Trimming pared 4 bases from V and 3 bases from J, leaving 15 bases between. In DNA, the CDR3 is TGTGCCAGCAGCACCGGACAGCACCCTACAGATACGCAGTATTTT. Translating it yields CASSTGQHPTDTQYF.

V is TRBV30 and J is TRBJ1-5, with no clear D. V lost 1 base and J 6 bases, leaving 10 bases between the germline ends. CDR3 size: 13 residues. Germline V gene data show CDR1 as GTSNPN and CDR2 as SVGIG (reference sequence). The chain's CDR3 is CAWSASGFQPQHF. CDR3 in DNA: TGTGCCTGGAGTGCAAGCGGATTTCAGCCCCAGCATTTT.

In its sample, this clonotype was seen a few times. J is TRBJ2-7 and V is TRBV27, with TRBD2 matching over 7 bases. Germline V lookup: CDR1 MNHEY, CDR2 SMNVEV (reference sequence). CDR3 length: 16 residues. Trimming cost V 4 bases and J 3 bases; bases outside gene matches: 12. The CDR3 loop is CASSWGGRGAHYEQYF. CDR3 in DNA: TGTGCCAGCAGTTGGGGCGGGAGAGGGGCCCACTACGAGCAGTACTTC.

This clonotype was observed a handful of times. The genes are TRBV20-1 and TRBJ1-1; D not certain. Germline-derived CDR1 and CDR2 are DFQATT and SNEGSKA (reference sequence). The CDR3 is 15 residues long. Trimming shortened V by 3 bases and J by 2 bases, and 16 bases separated the two germline ends. CDR3: CSASHGPEFNTEAFF. The DNA for the CDR3 is TGCAGTGCTAGTCACGGTCCGGAATTCAACACTGAAGCTTTCTTT.

The V and J genes are TRBV12-3 or TRBV12-4 and TRBJ2-2; perhaps TRBD2 as D (5 bases). Trimming pared 3 bases from V and 4 bases from J, leaving 12 bases between. The CDR3 consists of 15 residues. CDR3 protein: CASSFGSRSTGELFF. CDR3 in DNA: TGTGCCAGCAGTTTTGGGAGCCGCAGCACCGGGGAGCTGTTTTTT.

This clonotype has just a few counts. This rearrangement joins TRBV6-5 to TRBJ1-1, with no clear D. Trimming left V 0 bases short and J 3 bases short, with 11 bases between. CDR3 length: 15 amino acids. Germline lookup yields CDR1 MNHEY and CDR2 SVGAGI. Here the CDR3 DNA reads TGTGCCAGCAGTTACTCGAAGTGGGCAGACACTGAAGCTTTCTTT. Protein sequence: CASSYSKWADTEAFF.

This chain uses TRBV7-9 with TRBJ2-5; D gene ambiguous. The CDR3 totals 13 residues. V was pared by 4 bases and J by 5 bases, with 11 bases between. Germline V gene data show CDR1 as SEHNR and CDR2 as FQNEAQ (reference sequence). The CDR3 DNA follows: TGTGCCAGCAGCTCCCAGCGAGATGAGACCCAGTACTTC. It yields the protein CASSSQRDETQYF.

This clonotype was counted at least ten times. The chain joins TRBV6-5 to TRBJ1-6; possibly TRBD1 for D (6 bases). Germline CDR1 MNHEY, CDR2 SVGAGI. The CDR3 contains 15 residues. V lost 4 bases and J 4 bases, leaving 11 bases between the germline ends. The chain's CDR3 is CASSFGQLYNSPLHF. The CDR3 DNA sequence: TGTGCCAGCAGTTTCGGACAGCTGTATAATTCACCCCTCCACTTT.